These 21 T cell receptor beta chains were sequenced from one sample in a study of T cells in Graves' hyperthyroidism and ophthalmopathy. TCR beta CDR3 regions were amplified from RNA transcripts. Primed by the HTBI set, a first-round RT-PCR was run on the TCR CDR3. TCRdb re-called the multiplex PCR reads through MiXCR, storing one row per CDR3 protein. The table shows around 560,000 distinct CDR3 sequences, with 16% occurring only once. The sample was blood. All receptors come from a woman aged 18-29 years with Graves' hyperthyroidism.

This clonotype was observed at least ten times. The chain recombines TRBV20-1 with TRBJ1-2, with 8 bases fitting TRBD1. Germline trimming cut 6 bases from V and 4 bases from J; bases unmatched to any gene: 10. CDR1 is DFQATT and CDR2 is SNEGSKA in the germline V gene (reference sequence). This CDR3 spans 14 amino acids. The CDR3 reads CSATQGAASYGYTF. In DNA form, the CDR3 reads TGCAGTGCCACCCAGGGGGCGGCGAGCTATGGCTACACCTTC.

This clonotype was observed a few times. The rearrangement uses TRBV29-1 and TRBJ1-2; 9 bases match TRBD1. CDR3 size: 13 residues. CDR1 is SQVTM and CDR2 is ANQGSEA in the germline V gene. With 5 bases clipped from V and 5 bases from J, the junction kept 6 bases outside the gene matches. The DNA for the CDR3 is TGCAGCGTTCAGGACAGGGGAGTTTATGGCTACACCTTC. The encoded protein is CSVQDRGVYGYTF. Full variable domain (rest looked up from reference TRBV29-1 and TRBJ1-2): SAVISQKPSRDICQRGTSLTIQCQVDSQVTMMFWYRQQPGQSLTLIATANQGSEATYESGFVIDKFPISRPNLTFSTLTVSNMSPEDSSIYLCSVQDRGVYGYTFGSGTRLTVV.

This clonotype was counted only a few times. Here the CDR3 reads CASSQDWEVGPDTQYF. The DNA of the CDR3 is TGTGCCAGCAGCCAAGATTGGGAGGTGGGGCCAGATACGCAGTATTTT. The chain has TRBV4-2 and TRBJ2-3; possibly TRBD2 for D (6 bases). Germline-derived CDR1 and CDR2 are LGHNA and YNFKEQ. The ends were cut back, 0 bases at V and 4 bases at J, with 14 bases in the middle. The CDR3 length is 16 residues.

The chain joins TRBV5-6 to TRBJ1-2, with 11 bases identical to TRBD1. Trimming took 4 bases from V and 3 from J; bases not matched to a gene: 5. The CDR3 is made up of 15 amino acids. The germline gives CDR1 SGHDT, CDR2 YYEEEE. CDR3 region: CASSIRDRGYYGYTF. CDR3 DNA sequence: TGTGCCAGCAGCATTCGGGACAGGGGGTACTATGGCTACACCTTC.

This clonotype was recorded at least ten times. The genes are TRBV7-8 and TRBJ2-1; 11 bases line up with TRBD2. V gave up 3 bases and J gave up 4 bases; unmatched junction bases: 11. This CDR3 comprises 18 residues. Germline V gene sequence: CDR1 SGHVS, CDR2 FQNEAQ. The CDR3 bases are TGTGCCAGCAGCTTTCATTTCCTAGCGGGAGGCTCATACAATGAGCAGTTCTTC. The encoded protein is CASSFHFLAGGSYNEQFF.

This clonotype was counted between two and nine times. In DNA form, the CDR3 reads TGCGCCAGCAGCCAAGGGCTAGCGGGTTTCAACAATGAGCAGTTCTTC. This sequence encodes CASSQGLAGFNNEQFF. The genes are TRBV4-1 and TRBJ2-1, with 8 bases aligning to TRBD2. Trimming cost V 1 base and J 5 bases; bases outside gene matches: 7. This CDR3 region has 16 residues. Per the germline V gene, CDR1 is MGHRA and CDR2 is YSYEKL.

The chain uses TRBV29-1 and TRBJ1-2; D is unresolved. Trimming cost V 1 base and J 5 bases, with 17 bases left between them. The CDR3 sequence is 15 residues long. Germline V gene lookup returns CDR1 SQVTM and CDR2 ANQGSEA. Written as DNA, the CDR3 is TGCAGCGTTGAAGCTACCCCAGATTCCCTATATGGCTACACCTTC. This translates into CSVEATPDSLYGYTF.

CDR3 residues: CASSLVGGQDYGYTF. In DNA, the CDR3 is TGTGCCAGCAGCTTAGTAGGGGGACAGGATTATGGCTACACCTTC. The genes are TRBV11-3 and TRBJ1-2; 8 positions match TRBD1. Looked up from germline, CDR1 is SGHNT and CDR2 is YENEEA. V was pared by 1 base and J by 5 bases, with 6 bases of the junction left unmatched. There are 15 residues in the CDR3. Full variable domain (remainder filled in from reference TRBV11-3 and TRBJ1-2): EAGVVQSPRYKIIEKKQPVAFWCNPISGHNTLYWYLQNLGQGPELLIRYENEEAVDDSQLPKDRFSAERLKGVDSTLKIQPAELGDSAVYLCASSLVGGQDYGYTFGSGTRLTVV.

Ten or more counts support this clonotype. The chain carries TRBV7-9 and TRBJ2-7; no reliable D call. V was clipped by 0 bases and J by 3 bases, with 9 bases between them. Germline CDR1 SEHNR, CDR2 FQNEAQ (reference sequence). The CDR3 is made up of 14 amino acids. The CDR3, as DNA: TGTGCCAGCAGCTTAGCGGGTGCATACTACGAGCAGTACTTC. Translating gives CASSLAGAYYEQYF. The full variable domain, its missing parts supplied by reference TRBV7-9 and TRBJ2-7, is DTGVSQNPRHKITKRGQNVTFRCDPISEHNRLYWYRQTLGQGPEFLTYFQNEAQLEKSRLLSDRFSAERPKGSFSTLEIQRTEQGDSAMYLCASSLAGAYYEQYFGPGTRLTVT.

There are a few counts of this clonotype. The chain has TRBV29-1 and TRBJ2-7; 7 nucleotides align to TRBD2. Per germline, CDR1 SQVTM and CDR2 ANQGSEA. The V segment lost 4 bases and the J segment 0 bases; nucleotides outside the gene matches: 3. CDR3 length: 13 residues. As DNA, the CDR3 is TGCAGCGTTGTGACTAGCCTCTCCTACGAGCAGTACTTC. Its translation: CSVVTSLSYEQYF.

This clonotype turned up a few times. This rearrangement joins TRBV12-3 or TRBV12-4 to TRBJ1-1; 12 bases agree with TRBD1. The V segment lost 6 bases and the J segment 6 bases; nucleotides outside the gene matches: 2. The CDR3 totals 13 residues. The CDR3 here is CASRGQGASEAFF. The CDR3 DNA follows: TGTGCCAGCAGGGGACAGGGGGCTTCTGAAGCTTTCTTT.

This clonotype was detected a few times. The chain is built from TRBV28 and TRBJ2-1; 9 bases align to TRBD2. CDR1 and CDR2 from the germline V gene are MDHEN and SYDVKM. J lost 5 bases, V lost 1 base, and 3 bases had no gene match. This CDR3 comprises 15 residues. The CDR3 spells CASSLLASGNNEQFF. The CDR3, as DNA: TGTGCCAGCAGTTTATTAGCTAGCGGGAACAATGAGCAGTTCTTC. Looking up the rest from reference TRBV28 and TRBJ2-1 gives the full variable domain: DVKVTQSSRYLVKRTGEKVFLECVQDMDHENMFWYRQDPGLGLRLIYFSYDVKMKEKGDIPEGYSVSREKKERFSLILESASTNQTSMYLCASSLLASGNNEQFFGPGTRLTVL.

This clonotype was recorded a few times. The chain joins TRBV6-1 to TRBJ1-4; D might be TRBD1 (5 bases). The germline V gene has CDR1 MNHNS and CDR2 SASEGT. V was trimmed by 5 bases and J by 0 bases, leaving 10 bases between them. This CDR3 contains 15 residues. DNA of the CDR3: TGTGCCAGCAGTCGCGACAGTGCAACTAATGAAAAACTGTTTTTT. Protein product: CASSRDSATNEKLFF.

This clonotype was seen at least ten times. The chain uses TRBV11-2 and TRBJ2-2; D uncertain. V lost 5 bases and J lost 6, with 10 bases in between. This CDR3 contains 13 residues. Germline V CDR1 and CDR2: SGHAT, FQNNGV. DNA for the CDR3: TGTGCCAGCAGCATTAGCTCAGCCGGGGAGCTGTTTTTT. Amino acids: CASSISSAGELFF.

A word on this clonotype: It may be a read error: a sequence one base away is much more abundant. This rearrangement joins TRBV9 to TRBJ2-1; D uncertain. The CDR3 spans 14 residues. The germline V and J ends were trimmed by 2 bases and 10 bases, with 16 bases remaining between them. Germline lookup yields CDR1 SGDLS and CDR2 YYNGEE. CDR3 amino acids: CASSVSGGVGEQFF. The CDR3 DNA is TGTGCCAGCAGCGTCTCCGGCGGCGTCGGAGAGCAGTTCTTC.

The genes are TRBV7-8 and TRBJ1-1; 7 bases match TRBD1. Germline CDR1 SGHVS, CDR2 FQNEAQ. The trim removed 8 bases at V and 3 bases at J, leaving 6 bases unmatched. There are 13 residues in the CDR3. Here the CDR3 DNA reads TGTGCCAGCTCGGACAGGTTGCACACTGAAGCTTTCTTT. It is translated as CASSDRLHTEAFF.

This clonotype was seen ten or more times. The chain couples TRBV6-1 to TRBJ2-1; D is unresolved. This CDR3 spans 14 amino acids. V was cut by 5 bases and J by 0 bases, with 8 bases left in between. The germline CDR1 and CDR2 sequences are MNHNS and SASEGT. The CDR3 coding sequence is TGTGCCAGCAGTACACTGAGCTCCTACAATGAGCAGTTCTTC. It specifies CASSTLSSYNEQFF.

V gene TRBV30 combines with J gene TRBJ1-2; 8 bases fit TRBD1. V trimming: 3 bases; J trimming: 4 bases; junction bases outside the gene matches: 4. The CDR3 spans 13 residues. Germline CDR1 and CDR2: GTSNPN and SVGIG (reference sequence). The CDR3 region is CAWSKDRAYGYTF. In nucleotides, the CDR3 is TGTGCCTGGAGCAAGGACAGGGCCTATGGCTACACCTTC.

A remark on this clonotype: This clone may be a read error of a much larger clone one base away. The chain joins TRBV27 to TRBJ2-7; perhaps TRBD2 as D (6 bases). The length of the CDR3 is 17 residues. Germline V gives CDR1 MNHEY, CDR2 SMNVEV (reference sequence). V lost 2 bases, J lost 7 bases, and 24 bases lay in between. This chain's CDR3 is CASSLDPGTSLWAEQYF. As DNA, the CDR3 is TGTGCCAGCAGTTTAGACCCCGGGACTTCCCTTTGGGCTGAGCAGTACTTC.

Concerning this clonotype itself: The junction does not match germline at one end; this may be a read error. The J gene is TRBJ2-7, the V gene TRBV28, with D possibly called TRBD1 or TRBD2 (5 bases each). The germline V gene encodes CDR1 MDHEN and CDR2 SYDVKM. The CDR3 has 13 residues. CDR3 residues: CVSSRDLGYEQYF. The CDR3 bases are TGTGTCAGCAGCAGGGACCTAGGTTACGAGCAGTACTTC.

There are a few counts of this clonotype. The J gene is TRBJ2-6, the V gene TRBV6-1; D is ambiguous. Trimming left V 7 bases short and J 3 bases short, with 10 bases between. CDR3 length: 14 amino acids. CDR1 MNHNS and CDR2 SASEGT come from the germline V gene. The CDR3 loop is CASKIAGGANVLTF. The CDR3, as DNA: TGTGCCAGCAAAATTGCCGGTGGGGCCAACGTCCTGACTTTC.